The clone carrying this TCR beta chain appeared a few times. These data come from a study of T-cell reconstitution after alpha-beta-depleted transplantation in children. V was shortened by 3 bases and J by 6 bases, with 5 bases between the two germline ends. This CDR3 is built from 12 residues. During its preparation, the TCRbeta library received unique molecular identifiers. TCRdb independently ran MiXCR on the PCR reads; one entry per CDR3 protein. Of approximately 490,000 distinct CDR3 sequences in the sample, under 15% were seen once. This receptor was identified in a human donor who donated a stem cell graft to a child with combined immunodeficiency. The rearrangement uses TRBV12-3 or TRBV12-4 and TRBJ1-4; D is uncertain. This specimen was PBMCs from the stem cell graft donor, taken from the stem cell graft. The CDR3, as DNA: TGTGCCAGCAGTTTGGAGGATGAAAAACTGTTTTTT. This codes for CASSLEDEKLFF.